This is a list of T cell receptor beta chains from one sample in a study of PD-1 blockade in mismatch repair-deficient tumors. The data were produced by immunoSEQ multiplex PCR, yet TCRdb's version contains in-frame clones alone and is incomplete. The sample gives approximately 13,000 clones, around 84% of which show up once; about a fifth is in the top ten. These receptors lack a known antigen. Sequencing was performed on cells cultured in vitro, taken from a patient treated with pembrolizumab. Receptor source: an adult with mismatch repair-deficient cancer. Both conserved end residues are part of each CDR3. A D gene is named only where the DNA matches it firmly. Only some rows state a clone size, as once, few, many or a class for expanded clones.

j_call	v_call	clone_size	d_call	cdr3_nt	cdr3_aa
TRBJ1-2	TRBV7-2	.	.	TGTGCCAGCAGCTTAGGGACGGGCAGGACCGATGGCTACACCTTC	CASSLGTGRTDGYTF
TRBJ1-2	TRBV9	.	TRBD1	TGTGCCAGCAGCGGCGGAGGGACAGGGGTTGGTGGCTACACCTTC	CASSGGGTGVGGYTF
TRBJ1-5	TRBV6-1	.	TRBD1	TGTGCCAGCAGTGAGGCCGGGACAGGGGTTCAGCCCCAGCATTTT	CASSEAGTGVQPQHF
TRBJ1-2	TRBV6-5	medium-sized	TRBD1	TGTGCCAGCAGTTACTCACAGGGGAACTATGGCTACACCTTC	CASSYSQGNYGYTF
TRBJ1-5	TRBV6-6	.	TRBD1	TGTGCCAGCAGTCCCCCGGGACAGGGGGATCAGCCCCAGCATTTT	CASSPPGQGDQPQHF
TRBJ2-5	TRBV27	.	.	TGTGCCACTAGGCCCCATGGGGGGCCGCAGACCCAGTACTTC	CATRPHGGPQTQYF
TRBJ2-7	TRBV6-1	.	TRBD2	TGTGCCAGCAGTGAATGGCGGGGGGGGGTCGCCTACGAGCAGTACTTC	CASSEWRGGVAYEQYF
TRBJ2-1	TRBV6-4	once	.	TGTGCCAATTGGGAAGGCGGCTACAATGAGCAGTTCTTC	CANWEGGYNEQFF
TRBJ2-3	TRBV4-1	.	TRBD2	TGCGCCAGCAGACTAGGACTAGCGGGAGATACGCAGTATTTT	CASRLGLAGDTQYF
TRBJ2-2	TRBV7-9	few	.	TGTGCCAGCAGCTTAGGTGGAGGCAGGGGCACCGGGGAGCTGTTTTTT	CASSLGGGRGTGELFF
TRBJ1-2	TRBV11-3	.	.	TGTGCCAGCAGCTCTCGGACATTTTATGGCTACACCTTC	CASSSRTFYGYTF
TRBJ1-3	TRBV7-9	.	TRBD1	TGTGCCAGCACCAACAGGGGATCTGGAAACACCATATATTTT	CASTNRGSGNTIYF
TRBJ2-7	TRBV5-1	.	TRBD2	TGCGCCAGCAGCTTGTTTGCAGCGGGAGGCTACGAGCAGTACTTC	CASSLFAAGGYEQYF
TRBJ2-3	TRBV27	.	.	TGTGCCAGCAGCAAGTCCAAGACTCCGGGTAGCGATAGCACAGATACGCAGTATTTT	CASSKSKTPGSDSTDTQYF
TRBJ1-2	TRBV10-2	few	.	TGCGCCAGCAGTGGACCAAATGGCTACACCTTC	CASSGPNGYTF
TRBJ1-6	TRBV28	.	.	TGTGCCAGCAGCCTAAAACTCCGGGATTCACCCCTCCACTTT	CASSLKLRDSPLHF
TRBJ2-1	TRBV5-4	once	TRBD2	TGTGCCAGCAGCTTGGGGCTAGCGGGTGCCTACAATGAGCAGTTCTTC	CASSLGLAGAYNEQFF
TRBJ2-1	TRBV18	.	TRBD2	TGTGCCAGCTCACCAGTAAGCGGGAGGGGTGGTGAGCAGTTCTTC	CASSPVSGRGGEQFF
TRBJ2-1	TRBV2	.	.	TGTGCCAGCACCTTCCTTAGCGGTTCAAGTGGGAATGAGCAGTTCTTC	CASTFLSGSSGNEQFF
TRBJ2-1	TRBV4-2	.	TRBD2	TGTGCCAGCAGCCTCTCGGGGCGGGAGTTCAATGAGCAGTTCTTC	CASSLSGREFNEQFF
TRBJ1-4	TRBV11-2	.	TRBD1	TGTGCCAGCAGCCCTCGGACAGGGTATGGAGCTGGGGAAAAACTGTTTTTT	CASSPRTGYGAGEKLFF
TRBJ2-1	TRBV5-1	.	TRBD1	TGCGCCAGCAGCCCAGGAACAGGGGGCTTTAACAATGAGCAGTTCTTC	CASSPGTGGFNNEQFF
TRBJ2-3	TRBV7-8	.	.	TGTGCCAGCAGCTTGCACGGGAGAGGTAAAGATACGCAGTATTTT	CASSLHGRGKDTQYF
TRBJ2-1	TRBV7-9	.	.	TGTGCCAGCAGCTTAAGAGAAGAAGAGCGTGAGCAGTTCTTC	CASSLREEEREQFF
TRBJ2-1	TRBV5-6	.	TRBD2	TGTGCCAGCAGCTTGAGTCTGGGGAGGGCTCTCAATGAGCAGTTCTTC	CASSLSLGRALNEQFF
TRBJ2-7	TRBV5-1	.	.	TGCGCCAGCAGCTTGGAGGCAGGGGACTACGAGCAGTACTTC	CASSLEAGDYEQYF
TRBJ2-7	TRBV6-1	.	.	TGTGCCAGCGTCGGGTCCTACGAGCAGTACTTC	CASVGSYEQYF
TRBJ2-2	TRBV9	.	TRBD1	TGTGCCAGCAGCGACTCGAGGACAGGGTTTCAAACCGGGGAGCTGTTTTTT	CASSDSRTGFQTGELFF
TRBJ2-3	TRBV7-3	.	.	TGTGCCAGCAGCTTAAAGGTGGGAGGAGAAGATACGCAGTATTTT	CASSLKVGGEDTQYF
TRBJ2-1	TRBV5-1	once	.	TGCGCCAGCAGCTTAGCCCCGGCCTACAATGAGCAGTTCTTC	CASSLAPAYNEQFF
TRBJ2-1	TRBV28	.	.	TGTGCCAGCAGTTTTCCGTCTGCTGAGCAGTTCTTC	CASSFPSAEQFF
TRBJ2-7	TRBV7-2	.	.	TGTGCCAGCAGCTTAGGACAGCTCAACGTGCAGTACTTC	CASSLGQLNVQYF
TRBJ1-5	TRBV19	few	.	TGTGCCAGCCCCCGGCGGGGCAATCAGCCCCAGCATTTT	CASPRRGNQPQHF
TRBJ2-7	TRBV29-1	few	TRBD2	TGCAGCGTCCTACTAGCGGGAGGGCCCTACGAGCAGTACTTC	CSVLLAGGPYEQYF
TRBJ2-7	TRBV4-3	.	.	TGCGCCAGCAGCCATGGGACATACGAGCAGTACTTC	CASSHGTYEQYF
TRBJ1-6	TRBV5-6	.	.	TGTGCCAGCAGCTTGATTTGGGGGCAGCGTTCACCCCTCCACTTT	CASSLIWGQRSPLHF
TRBJ2-7	TRBV5-4	.	.	TGTGCCAGCAGCTTGGGGACTGATTCCTACGAGCAGTACTTC	CASSLGTDSYEQYF
TRBJ1-2	TRBV27	.	.	TGTGCCAGCAGAAGGGAGACATTGGGGAACTATGGCTACACCTTC	CASRRETLGNYGYTF
TRBJ1-6	TRBV18	.	.	TGTGCCAGCTCACCAGGGGGCTCCTATAATTCACCCCTCCACTTT	CASSPGGSYNSPLHF
TRBJ2-3	TRBV29-1	few	.	TGCAGCGTTGAGCGGGACACAGATACGCAGTATTTT	CSVERDTDTQYF